The source of this T cell receptor beta chain is a study of T cell changes during pregnancy in multiple sclerosis. Sequenced by immunoSEQ multiplex PCR; TCRdb stores in-frame clones only, minus some. The sample shows 85,000 to 120,000 clones, around 90% of them seen only once. V dropped 3 bases and J dropped 4; count of bases not matched to a gene: 6. There are 16 residues in the CDR3. Germline assignment: CDR1 MDHEN and CDR2 SYDVKM. The sample here was peripheral blood, taken after pregnancy. This clonotype was sampled from a female donor with multiple sclerosis, enrolled in a pregnancy study. The chain employs TRBV28 and TRBJ2-4, with 10 bases matching TRBD1. CDR3 region: CASSLDRGIPKNIQYF. CDR3 coding DNA: TGTGCCAGCAGTTTGGACAGGGGGATCCCAAAAAACATTCAGTACTTC.